Listed here are 7 T cell receptor beta chains from one sample, sequenced in a study of T cells in localized non-small cell lung cancer (TCRdb year 2020). Receptor libraries were prepared by the immunoSEQ multiplex PCR assay. TCRdb holds this immuneACCESS table with in-frame rearrangements only. Some clones are missing; in checked studies, unresolved V genes explain under half, and the rest has no known cause. Counted in this sample were 28,000 or so clones; roughly 86% of them appeared once. The ten most abundant clones make up 6.5% to 8% of the sample. Sequenced material: peripheral blood, taken before any cancer treatment. All receptors come from a male donor aged 60 or over with stage I lung adenocarcinoma.

A few counts support this clone. The J gene is TRBJ2-3, the V gene TRBV19; TRBD2 agrees at 13 bases. V shed 6 bases, J shed 4 bases, and the junction held 4 bases outside the gene matches. From germline, CDR1 is LNHDA and CDR2 SQIVND (reference sequence). CDR3 length equals 15 residues. CDR3 nucleotides: TGTGCCAGTAGCCTACTAGCGGGGGGGGCAGATACGCAGTATTTT. It specifies CASSLLAGGADTQYF. The complete variable domain, with remaining parts taken from reference TRBV19 and TRBJ2-3, reads DGGITQSPKYLFRKEGQNVTLSCEQNLNHDAMYWYRQDPGQGLRLIYYSQIVNDFQKGDIAEGYSVSREKKESFPLTVTSAQKNPTAFYLCASSLLAGGADTQYFGPGTRLTVL.

CDR3 region: CASTETPDRPDEKLFF. The CDR3 bases are TGTGCCAGCACTGAAACACCGGACCGGCCAGATGAAAAACTGTTTTTT. The chain links TRBV28 to TRBJ1-4; D gene uncertain. Trimming stripped 7 bases from V and 6 bases from J, with 21 bases between. The germline V gene encodes CDR1 MDHEN and CDR2 SYDVKM. This CDR3 contains 16 residues.

This clone has a single count. The chain is built from TRBV28 and TRBJ1-5; the D is unclear. V was pared by 3 bases and J by 0 bases, with 12 bases between. The CDR3 totals 16 residues. Germline V lookup: CDR1 MDHEN, CDR2 SYDVKM. The CDR3 DNA follows: TGTGCCAGCAGTTTGGGTCCCCCAGATAGCAATCAGCCCCAGCATTTT. This codes for CASSLGPPDSNQPQHF.

This clone was found once. This chain links TRBV9 with TRBJ2-5; TRBD2 aligns across 11 bases. Germline CDR1 is SGDLS and CDR2 is YYNGEE. With 3 bases clipped from V and 4 bases from J, the junction kept 5 bases outside the gene matches. This CDR3 has 15 residues. The CDR3 nucleotides are TGTGCCAGCAGCGGTAGCGGGGGGGCCGGAGAGACCCAGTACTTC. This codes for CASSGSGGAGETQYF.

The gene calls are TRBV23-1 and TRBJ1-4; D remains ambiguous. TRBV23-1 has ORF status, its function being uncertain. The V and J ends lost 10 bases and 0 bases respectively, with 21 bases between them. The CDR3 loop spans 17 amino acids. The CDR3 DNA reads as TGCGCCAAAAACTCGGCCGACGTTAGCACAACTAATGAAAAACTGTTTTTT. Its protein product is CAKNSADVSTTNEKLFF.

The chain joins TRBV5-1 to TRBJ2-3; TRBD2 aligns across 10 bases. In germline, CDR1 is SGHRS, CDR2 YFSETQ. The V segment lost 1 base and the J segment 5 bases; nucleotides outside the gene matches: 10. The CDR3 is 17 amino acids. The CDR3 sequence: CASSLSLAGARVDTQYF. DNA of the CDR3: TGCGCCAGCAGCTTGTCCCTAGCGGGGGCCCGGGTAGATACGCAGTATTTT.

The rearrangement links TRBV7-2 to TRBJ2-1; D is perhaps TRBD2 (5 bases). CDR1 and CDR2 (germline): SGHTA, FQGNSA. Deletions cut 5 bases from V and 13 bases from J, with 18 bases between. The length of the CDR3 is 13 residues. The CDR3 loop reads CASSPQEGRQQFF. The CDR3 bases are TGTGCCAGCAGCCCACAAGAGGGCAGGCAACAGTTCTTC.